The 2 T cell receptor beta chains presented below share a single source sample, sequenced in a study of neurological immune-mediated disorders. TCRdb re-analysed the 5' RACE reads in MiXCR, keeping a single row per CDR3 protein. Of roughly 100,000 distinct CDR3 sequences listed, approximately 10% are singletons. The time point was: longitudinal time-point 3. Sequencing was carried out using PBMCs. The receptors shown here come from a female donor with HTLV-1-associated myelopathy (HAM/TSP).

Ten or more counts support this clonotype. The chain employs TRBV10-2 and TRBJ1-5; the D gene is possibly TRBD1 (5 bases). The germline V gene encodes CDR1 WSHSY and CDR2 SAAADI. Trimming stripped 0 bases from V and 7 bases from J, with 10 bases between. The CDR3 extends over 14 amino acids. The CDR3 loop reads CASSESRGGQPQHF. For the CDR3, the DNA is TGCGCCAGCAGTGAGTCCCGGGGGGGGCAGCCCCAGCATTTT.

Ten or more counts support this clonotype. Here the CDR3 DNA reads TGTGCCAGCAGCTTAAGGGGGAGCTCCTACAATGAGCAGTTCTTC. Translating gives CASSLRGSSYNEQFF. The chain combines TRBV7-3 with TRBJ2-1; D may correspond to TRBD1 or TRBD2 (5 bases each). CDR1 and CDR2 (germline): SGHTA, FQGTGA. This CDR3 comprises 15 residues. Trimming took off 1 base at V and 0 bases at J, with 7 bases between the two ends.